This paragraph reports one T cell receptor beta chain. Its specific antigen is unknown. The observed sequence ends 3 residues before the CDR3 terminus, with the missing tail filled in from the germline J gene. The sample is drawn from a study of T cells in women clearing cervical HPV infection (dated by TCRdb to 2017 to 2018). Study-level background: Cases were some 26 women with histologically confirmed HPV16-related CIN3 or worse, including a couple of invasive cancers. Cases were matched to controls by age within five years and by the year the sample was collected. An exploratory proof-of-principle case-control study, nested within the Guanacaste HPV Natural History Study in Costa Rica, was conducted to compare TCR repertoires across cervical HPV16 outcomes. For cases, a median interval of approximately 150 days, with an interquartile range of roughly 85 to 220 days, was observed between lesion detection and blood sampling. Case blood was taken at the visit when the lesion was first identified, whereas control blood was taken when infection was no longer detected. Since only a few of the women had HLA typing available, the possibility that HLA type was acting as a confounder could not be ruled out. Five blinded duplicates per group were added as quality controls, giving around 60 samples: some 50 participants and 10 replicates. Controls were under 30 women whose single incident HPV16 infection cleared within 12 months without precancer or cancer developing. The parent cohort enrolled about 9,900 women aged 18 or older in Guanacaste, Costa Rica, in 1993 to 1994 and followed the women for around seven years. Cases had a median age of about 35 years and controls had a median age of around 41, with no significant differences in baseline characteristics.

The study at large found these results: Lower TRBV6-7 relative abundance was observed in cases than in controls (roughly 0.12% versus 0.15%; Bonferroni P = 0.0008). Random forest classifiers combining richness and V gene abundances distinguished cases from controls with an estimated AUC of 0.83. The cross-sectional design could not show whether associations preceded infection or resulted from it; effector/memory subsets and HPV-specific T cells were not isolated. Across sequencing depths, CIN3+ cases showed significantly higher TCR repertoire richness than controls, but evenness did not differ between the groups. Because the number of T cells in each sample was unknown, differences in richness could reflect differing T-cell content rather than repertoire biology.

Every participant had a single incident cervical HPV16 infection, and prevalent HPV16 infections were excluded. Cervical HPV DNA was detected with MY09/MY11 PCR, and genotyping was done by dot-blot hybridization. Roughly 15 mL of heparinized blood was centrifuged, after which the buffy coat was aliquoted, frozen at -30 degrees C, and then stored at -80 degrees C. QIAGEN kits were used to extract genomic DNA from the buffy coat specimens. Using the immunoSEQ assay, multiplex PCR amplified TCR beta CDR3 regions from an average of approximately 1,200 ng of genomic DNA per sample. The assay corrected primer bias using a complete synthetic TCR repertoire to establish an amplification baseline. Amplicons were sequenced on the Illumina platform. The authors' analysis ran thus. Sequence errors were corrected by clustering with frequency ratios and a modified nearest-neighbor algorithm, and the sequences were then analyzed in the immunoSEQ Analyzer using IMGT gene definitions. At each rarefaction depth, TCR richness and evenness were averaged across 20 rarefaction repeats, and samples with fewer sequences than that depth were excluded. Wilcoxon rank sum tests with FDR correction were used to compare relative abundances of V, D and J genes between the groups. Blinded duplicates gave an intraclass correlation of more than 90% for TCR richness and an average of 76.4% across some 69 gene segments. The table was pulled from immuneACCESS by TCRdb, which kept in-frame rearrangements only. Such tables lose some clones; where checked, under half of the loss comes from unresolved V genes, and the rest has no known cause. From that table come the V and J calls and clone size; the DNA was used to work out D and trimming. This sample's records show 40,000 to 55,000 clones. The ten biggest clones cover approximately 0.98% of the sample.

Per the germline V gene, SGHDT is the CDR1 and YYEEEE is the CDR2. The V end loses 4 bases and the J end loses 4 bases, and a stretch of 6 bases separates them. The CDR3 contains 11 residues, cysteine and phenylalanine counted. Part of the CDR3 DNA is given, 24 bases translated from base 1. Sequencing used blood buffy coat. This receptor was identified in a woman between 18 and 69 years old with a cervical HPV16 infection that either progressed to CIN3+ or cleared (not recorded which). The rearrangement joined TRBV5-6 to TRBJ2-7; D gene: possibly TRBD2, on 6 matching bases. The part of the CDR3 DNA that was read is TGTGCCAGCAGCCGGGGGTACGAG. The resulting protein is CASSRGYE. The CDR3 in its entirety is CASSRGYEQYF. The entire variable domain, with the stretches around the CDR3 drawn from the reference TRBV5-6 and TRBJ2-7 proteins, is DAGVTQSPTHLIKTRGQQVTLRCSPKSGHDTVSWYQQALGQGPQFIFQYYEEEERQRGNFPDRFSGHQFPNYSSELNVNALLLGDSALYLCASSRGYEQYFGPGTRLTVT.